This is a list of T cell receptor beta chains from one sample in a study of blood T cell repertoires in COVID-19. Profiled with immunoSEQ multiplex PCR; TCRdb holds only in-frame clones, not every one. The sample carries under 65,000 clones, about nine tenths recorded once. Specimen: peripheral blood. Receptors originate from a man older than 75 with acute or convalescent COVID-19. Each CDR3 is given with its conserved first and last residue. A D gene is named only where the DNA matches it firmly. The size of a clone is reported for some rows only, either as once, few or many, or as a class for expanded clones.

>TRBD2|TRBV5-4|TRBJ2-2|.
CASSSTGGAVGELFF
TGTGCCAGCAGCAGTACCGGGGGGGCGGTCGGGGAGCTGTTTTTT
>.|TRBV7-9|TRBJ1-2|.
CASSLGPNYGYTF
TGTGCCAGCAGCTTAGGGCCTAACTATGGCTACACCTTC
>.|TRBV4-1|TRBJ1-2|.
CASSQEPTGQNYGYTF
TGCGCCAGCAGCCAAGAACCCACAGGGCAGAACTATGGCTACACCTTC
>.|TRBV6-1|TRBJ1-4|.
CASSEDRVMGEKLFF
TGTGCCAGCAGTGAAGACAGGGTGATGGGAGAAAAACTGTTTTTT
>TRBD1|TRBV19|TRBJ2-6|.
CASSTQGQRTTGANVLTF
TGTGCCAGTAGTACACAGGGACAGAGGACGACTGGGGCCAACGTCCTGACTTTC
>TRBD1|TRBV9|TRBJ2-3|.
CASSHRQGREVTDTQYF
TGTGCCAGCAGTCATAGACAGGGGCGGGAAGTCACAGATACGCAGTATTTT
>TRBD1|TRBV5-8|TRBJ2-7|.
CASSLVGQVSYEQYF
TGTGCCAGCAGCTTGGTAGGACAGGTCTCCTACGAGCAGTACTTC
>TRBD1|TRBV3-1/TRBV3-2|TRBJ2-7|once
CASSQDRDRSSYEQYF
TGTGCCAGCAGCCAAGACAGGGACAGAAGCTCCTACGAGCAGTACTTC
>.|TRBV3-1/TRBV3-2|TRBJ1-4|few
CASSQDYRVNEKLFF
TGTGCCAGCAGCCAAGATTATAGAGTCAATGAAAAACTGTTTTTT
>TRBD1|TRBV29-1|TRBJ2-3|.
CSALGQGSADTQYF
TGCAGCGCCCTGGGACAGGGCTCGGCAGATACGCAGTATTTT